This T cell receptor beta chain was recovered during a study of blood T cell repertoires in COVID-19 (TCRdb year 2020). Study-level background: The collaborator samples originated in the United States, Italy and Spain and spanned the acute and convalescent phases of COVID-19. The repertoires were released in a freely available public database meant as a resource for research on the immune response to SARS-CoV-2. The material from the prospective study consisted of cDNA or gDNA derived from T cells, B-cell-depleted T cells, or PBMCs. Where HLA class I and class II types were available, the types were taken from metadata supplied by the sample provider, not from assay-based typing. The dataset comprised deeply sampled blood TCRbeta repertoires from subjects exposed to, actively infected with, or recovered from COVID-19. Samples were obtained from the ongoing ImmuneRACE study (first 160 participants) and from 1,200 or so subjects provided by 6 global collaborators. Sample metadata almost always included a de-identified subject ID, COVID-19 status, age in years and sex.

Collaborating institutions collected whole blood in K2EDTA tubes following their own protocols. For TCRbeta analysis, collaborator samples were shipped as frozen whole blood, as isolated PBMCs, or as DNA extracted from either sample type. This clone has more than one count but fewer than ten. What this receptor recognizes is not known. No qualities accompany the bases; no much larger clone lies one base away. TCRbeta CDR3 regions were amplified from genomic DNA by means of the immunoSEQ Assay, a bias-controlled multiplex PCR. Regarding the original processing steps: The number of nucleated cells in each sample was estimated from the amplification of reference gene primers within the assay. To quantify the absolute abundance of each unique TCRbeta CDR3 rearrangement, sequence reads were collapsed and filtered. For each sample, productive Simpson clonality was calculated by taking the square root of Simpson's diversity index across productive rearrangements. TCRdb provides this immuneACCESS table in a form limited to in-frame rearrangements. Some clones are lacking; in checked studies, under half of them reflect an unresolved V gene, and why the rest are absent is not known. From that table come the V and J calls and clone size; the DNA was used to work out D and trimming. This sample comprises approximately 160,000 clones, around four fifths of them detected only once. Less than 4.5% of the sample is in the top ten clones.

General conclusions and limits of the study: The quantity of clinical and demographic metadata differed by source and by participant and was supplied without curation.

CDR1 is given as MNHEY and CDR2 as SMNVEV, both from the germline V gene (reference sequence). Unmatched junction bases come to 12, with V trimmed by 6 bases and J by 4 bases. The CDR3 holds 16 amino acids from the cysteine to the phenylalanine. Just CDR3 DNA is preserved here, 48 bases in frame from base 1. The specimen sequenced was peripheral blood. The sequence came from a woman older than 75 with acute or convalescent COVID-19. In this chain, TRBV27 is recombined with TRBJ1-1, with 9 bases matching TRBD1. The sequenced DNA: TGTGCCAGCAGCCCCCATATCGGACAGGGGCTCACTGAAGCTTTCTTT. It specifies CASSPHIGQGLTEAFF.